Given below is one T cell receptor beta chain in context. This specimen belongs to a study of T cell changes during pregnancy in multiple sclerosis. Sequencing was performed with immunoSEQ multiplex PCR; in TCRdb, only in-frame clones are kept and a portion is missing. This repertoire shows 35,000 or so clones, 88% found once; its top ten account for roughly 0.6%. The TCR comes from a female donor with multiple sclerosis, enrolled in a pregnancy study. This specimen consisted of CD4+ T cells from peripheral blood mononuclear cells, obtained in the first trimester of pregnancy.

The CDR3 nucleotides read TGTGCCAGCAGCTTAGAGAAAGCCGGAAACACCATATATTTT. Translation gives CASSLEKAGNTIYF. The rearrangement uses TRBV7-8 and TRBJ1-3; no clear D gene. With 1 base removed from V and 4 bases from J, the gap between germline ends came to 8 bases. The germline CDR1 and CDR2 sequences are SGHVS and FQNEAQ. This CDR3 has 14 amino acids.